This T cell receptor (beta chain) came from a study of technical replicates of blood from a handful of donors. Clones were read by immunoSEQ multiplex PCR, and TCRdb kept only the in-frame ones, dropping some. Of approximately 100,000 clones in the sample, almost 96% were seen once. Per germline, CDR1 WNHNN and CDR2 SYGVQD (reference sequence). The V and J ends lost 5 bases and 2 bases, in that order; junction bases with no gene match: 3. The CDR3 covers 15 residues. The sequenced sample consisted of T cells isolated from PBMCs. The V and J genes are TRBV10-1 and TRBJ2-2; TRBD2 aligns across 9 bases. The sequence came from a human donor in good health. In DNA, the CDR3 is TGCGCCAGCAGTCCGACTAGCGGTAACACCGGGGAGCTGTTTTTT. This translates into CASSPTSGNTGELFF.